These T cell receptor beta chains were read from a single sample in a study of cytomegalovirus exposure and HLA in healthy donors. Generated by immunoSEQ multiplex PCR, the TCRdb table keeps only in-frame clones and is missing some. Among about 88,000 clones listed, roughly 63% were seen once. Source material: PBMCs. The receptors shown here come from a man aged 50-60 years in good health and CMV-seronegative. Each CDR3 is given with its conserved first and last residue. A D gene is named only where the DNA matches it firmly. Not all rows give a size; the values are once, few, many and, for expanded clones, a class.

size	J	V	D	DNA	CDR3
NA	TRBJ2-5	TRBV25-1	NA	TGTGCCAGCAGTGAAGCCGGAGGGCGGGAGACCCAGTACTTC	CASSEAGGRETQYF
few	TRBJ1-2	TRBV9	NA	TGTGCCAGCAGCGATCCCAGGGGCGTCTATGGCCACACCTTC	CASSDPRGVYGHTF
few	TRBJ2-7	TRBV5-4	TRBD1	TGTGCCAGCAGCCGAGGGACAGGGGACTACGAGCAGTACTTC	CASSRGTGDYEQYF
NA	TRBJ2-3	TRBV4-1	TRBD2	TGCGCCAGCAGCCAACGTAGCGGGGGAGCTAGCACAGATACGCAGTATTTT	CASSQRSGGASTDTQYF
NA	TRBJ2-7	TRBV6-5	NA	TGTGCCACAAGGACTGGGGATACCTACGAGCAGTACTTC	CATRTGDTYEQYF
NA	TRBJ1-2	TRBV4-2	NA	TGTGCCAGCAGCCCAGGGTCTAACTATGGCTACACCTTC	CASSPGSNYGYTF
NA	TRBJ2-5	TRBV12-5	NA	TGTGCTAGTGGCTATGGTGGGGCCGAGACCCAGTACTTC	CASGYGGAETQYF
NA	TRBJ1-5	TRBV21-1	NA	TGTGCCAGCAGCAAAGCTGGGGCGGCGCGCAATCAGCCCCAGCATTTT	CASSKAGAARNQPQHF
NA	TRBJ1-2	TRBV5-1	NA	TGCGCCAGCATTTTCTCCCCGGGGTGGGCTGACTACACCTTC	CASIFSPGWADYTF
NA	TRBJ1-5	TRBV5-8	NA	TGTGCCAGCAGCTCCGCCCCATACAGGGTGGGTGGCAATCAGCCCCAGCATTTT	CASSSAPYRVGGNQPQHF
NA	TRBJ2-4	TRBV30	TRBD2	TGTGCCACCGAGCGGGACGGAGCCAAAAACATTCAGTACTTC	CATERDGAKNIQYF
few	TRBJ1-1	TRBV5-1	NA	TGCGCCAGCAGCAACAGCAACACTGAAGCTTTCTTT	CASSNSNTEAFF
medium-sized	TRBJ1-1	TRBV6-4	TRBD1	TGTGCCAGCAGTGACTCCCCGGACAGGGCTGAAGCTTTCTTT	CASSDSPDRAEAFF
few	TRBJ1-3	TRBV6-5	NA	TGTGCCAGCAGTGAACAGGGTAGAGGAAACACCATATATTTT	CASSEQGRGNTIYF
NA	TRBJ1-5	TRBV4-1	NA	TGCGCCAGCAGCCAAGAAACGGGTCTGGTTCGGCCCCAGCATTTT	CASSQETGLVRPQHF
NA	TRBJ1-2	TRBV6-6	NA	TGTGCCAGCAGTTACTCGCAACAGGGATCACATGGCTACACCTTC	CASSYSQQGSHGYTF
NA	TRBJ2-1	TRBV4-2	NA	TGTGCCAGCAGCCAAGATCGGGTCCAGGGCAATGAGCAGTTCTTC	CASSQDRVQGNEQFF
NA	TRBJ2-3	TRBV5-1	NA	TGCGCCAGCAGCTTGGATGGGCGTAGCACAGATACGCAGTATTTT	CASSLDGRSTDTQYF
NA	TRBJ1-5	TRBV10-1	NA	TGCGCCAGCCCAATCCCGGGGGAAGGCAATCAGCCCCAGCATTTT	CASPIPGEGNQPQHF
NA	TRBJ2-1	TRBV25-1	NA	TGTGCCAGCAGTGAATCAGCAGGGGCGGGTGAGCAGTTCTTC	CASSESAGAGEQFF
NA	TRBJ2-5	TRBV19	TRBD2	TGTGCCAGTAACACCATAGCGGGTAGCGGGAGCAGAGAGACCCAGTACTTC	CASNTIAGSGSRETQYF
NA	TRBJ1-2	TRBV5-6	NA	TGTGCCAGCAGCCGCGGGGACTGGGGCTACACCTTC	CASSRGDWGYTF
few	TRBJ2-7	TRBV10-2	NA	TGCGCCAGCACCCGACAGGTTTCCTACGAGCAGTACTTC	CASTRQVSYEQYF
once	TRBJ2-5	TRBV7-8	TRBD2	TGTGCCAGCAGCACCCGGGAGCGGGAGTGGGAGGAGACCCAGTACTTC	CASSTREREWEETQYF
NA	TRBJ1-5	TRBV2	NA	TGTGCCAGCAGTGGAGTAGATCAGCCCCAGCATTTT	CASSGVDQPQHF
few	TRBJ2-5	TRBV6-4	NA	TGTGCCAGGACTTCCGAGACCCAGTACTTC	CARTSETQYF
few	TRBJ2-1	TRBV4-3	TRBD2	TGCGCCAGCAGCCAAGATCTGGGACTAGCGGGAGACAATGAGCAGTTCTTC	CASSQDLGLAGDNEQFF
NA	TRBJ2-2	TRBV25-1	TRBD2	TGTGCCAGCAGTGAAATTAGCGGGGGGGCGTATACCGGGGAGCTGTTTTTT	CASSEISGGAYTGELFF
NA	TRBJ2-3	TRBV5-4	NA	TGTGCCATCGGAGGGGAAACTGGCACAGATACGCAGTATTTT	CAIGGETGTDTQYF
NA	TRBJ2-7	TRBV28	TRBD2	TGTGCCAGCAGTGTAGCGGGGGGGCTACCCGAGCAGTACTTC	CASSVAGGLPEQYF
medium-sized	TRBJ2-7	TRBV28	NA	TGTGCCAGCAGTCGAAGTGCCGGACAGCACTTC	CASSRSAGQHF
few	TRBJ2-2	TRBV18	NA	TGTGCCAGCTCACCACCGGGGGGTATTGGCACCGGGGAGCTGTTTTTT	CASSPPGGIGTGELFF
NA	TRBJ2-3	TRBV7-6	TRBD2	TGTGCCAGCAGCTTAGGACTAGCGGGAGATGTAGATACGCAGTATTTT	CASSLGLAGDVDTQYF
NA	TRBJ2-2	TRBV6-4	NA	TGTGCCAGCAGTGATCGCGTGAAGGGGACGAACACCGGGGAGCTGTTTTTT	CASSDRVKGTNTGELFF
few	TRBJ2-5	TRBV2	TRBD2	TGTGCCAGCAGAAGGGACCGAGCGGGAGGCCCCCAGCGAGAGACCCAGTACTTC	CASRRDRAGGPQRETQYF
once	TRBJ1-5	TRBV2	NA	TGTGCCAGCAGACCGACACGAGACGCTAGCAATCAGCCCCAGCATTTT	CASRPTRDASNQPQHF
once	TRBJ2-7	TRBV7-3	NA	TGTGCCAGCAGCACCCCGGACAGACCCTACGAGCAGTACTTC	CASSTPDRPYEQYF
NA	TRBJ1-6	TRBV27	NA	TGTGCCAGCAGCAAAACACAACCCCATTCACCCCTCCACTTT	CASSKTQPHSPLHF
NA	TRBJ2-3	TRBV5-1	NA	TGCGCCAGCAGCATCCACAACACAGATACGCAGTATTTT	CASSIHNTDTQYF